The T cell receptor beta chain described here comes from a study of metastatic and nonmetastatic thyroid tumors. As for the study in general: Repertoire comparisons spanned blood and tumor or nodule tissue from malignant and benign thyroid patients.

There are many counts of this clone. Its antigen remains unknown. Germline trimming cut 7 bases from V and 6 bases from J; bases unmatched to any gene: 5. This CDR3 region has 14 residues. CDR1 and CDR2 from the germline V gene are MNHNS and SASEGT. In the authors' methods: In papillary thyroid cancer, a distant-metastasis classifier was built using CDR3 differences across clinicopathological groups. TCRdb re-called clones via MiXCR from the PCR reads. TCRdb assigned the V and J calls; the authors' analysis was not used. The data show 6,000 to 8,000 clones, about 32% seen once. Each patient came to thyroid surgery without any prior treatment (of any kind). General study findings and limits: In blood and tumor, TCR beta diversity was reportedly significantly higher in malignant thyroid tumors than in benign nodules.

Sequenced input: tumor tissue. The chain is built from TRBV6-1 and TRBJ1-6; TRBD1 matches 8 bases. The TCR sequence derives from a female donor with papillary thyroid cancer or a benign thyroid nodule (not recorded which). Some clones in this sample may be carry-over from other donors' samples. CDR3: CASTRTGSNSPLHF. The CDR3 coding sequence is TGTGCCAGCACCCGGACAGGGTCTAATTCACCCCTCCACTTT.